Following are 28 T cell receptor beta chains from one sample sequenced in a study of beta chain features in type 1 diabetes. Sequenced material consisted of expressed TCRB transcripts (all of the isolated RNA was reverse transcribed). Measured with immunoSEQ multiplex PCR; TCRdb has only the in-frame clones, and not every one. Among more than 140,000 clones listed, less than 10% were seen once. Sequenced material: central memory CD4+ T cells from blood. These receptors were obtained from a middle-aged woman in good health.

The chain links TRBV5-1 to TRBJ2-3, with D hard to call. CDR1 is SGHRS and CDR2 is YFSETQ in the germline V gene. V lost 2 bases to trimming and J lost 5 bases, with 6 bases between them. CDR3 length equals 12 residues. The CDR3 loop reads CASSFNQDTQYF. DNA of the CDR3: TGCGCCAGCAGCTTCAATCAAGATACGCAGTATTTT.

The chain carries TRBV7-2 and TRBJ2-3; 8 bases align to TRBD2. V gave up 1 base and J gave up 0 bases; unmatched junction bases: 3. This CDR3 has 16 amino acids. The V gene's germline CDR1 is SGHTA and CDR2 FQGNSA. The DNA for the CDR3 is TGTGCCAGCAGCTTAGTAGTAGCGGGGAGCACAGATACGCAGTATTTT. It is translated as CASSLVVAGSTDTQYF.

This CDR3 reads CASSETGTGELFF. The CDR3 DNA reads as TGTGCCAGCAGTGAAACAGGGACCGGGGAGCTGTTTTTT. The chain joins TRBV6-1 to TRBJ2-2, with D possibly being TRBD1 (6 bases). Germline CDR1 and CDR2: MNHNS and SASEGT. V lost 2 bases and J lost 5, with 6 bases in between. This CDR3 region has 13 residues.

This clone was counted only a few times. The chain carries TRBV7-2 and TRBJ1-4; D is possibly TRBD1 (6 bases). The CDR3 contains 14 residues. Trimming removed 3 bases from V and 5 bases from J, with 10 bases in between. Germline values: CDR1 SGHTA, CDR2 FQGNSA. The CDR3 sequence: CASSFRGSNEKLFF. The DNA of the CDR3 is TGTGCCAGCAGCTTCAGGGGATCCAATGAAAAACTGTTTTTT.

This clone was seen more than once but under ten times. This chain connects TRBV7-2 to TRBJ2-3, with 12 bases lining up with TRBD2. V lost 4 bases and J lost 2; bases outside the gene matches: 7. CDR1 is SGHTA and CDR2 is FQGNSA in the germline V gene. The CDR3 contains 17 residues. CDR3 DNA: TGTGCCAGCAGCTCCCGCCGGACTAGCGGGGACACAGATACGCAGTATTTT. This sequence encodes CASSSRRTSGDTDTQYF.

The V call is TRBV6-6, the J call TRBJ1-2; 7 nucleotides match TRBD1. V gave up 4 bases and J gave up 2 bases; unmatched junction bases: 4. CDR3 length: 14 residues. Germline V gene data show CDR1 as MNHNY and CDR2 as SVGAGI (reference sequence). The CDR3 nucleotides are TGTGCCAGCAGTTTGGACAGGAACAACTATGGCTACACCTTC. It codes for CASSLDRNNYGYTF.

The gene calls are TRBV5-1 and TRBJ1-1; no firm D call. This CDR3 is built from 14 residues. Germline lookup yields CDR1 SGHRS and CDR2 YFSETQ. Trimming pared 2 bases from V and 1 base from J, leaving 9 bases between. The CDR3 bases are TGCGCCAGCAGCTTCTATTCAGGGAACACTGAAGCTTTCTTT. As protein: CASSFYSGNTEAFF. Complete variable domain (other parts from reference TRBV5-1 and TRBJ1-1): KAGVTQTPRYLIKTRGQQVTLSCSPISGHRSVSWYQQTPGQGLQFLFEYFSETQRNKGNFPGRFSGRQFSNSRSEMNVSTLELGDSALYLCASSFYSGNTEAFFGQGTRLTVV.

V is TRBV12-5 and J is TRBJ1-1, with a weak D call TRBD1 (6 bases). Germline assignment: CDR1 LGHNT and CDR2 FRNRAP. The CDR3 length is 14 residues. With 4 bases removed from V and 2 bases from J, the gap between germline ends came to 11 bases. CDR3 sequence: CASGWGLGNTEAFF. The DNA of the CDR3 is TGTGCTAGTGGTTGGGGGCTAGGAAACACTGAAGCTTTCTTT.

In its sample, this clone was seen a few times. J is TRBJ2-4 and V is TRBV7-2; D is unresolved. This CDR3 region has 13 residues. V was shortened by 2 bases and J by 13 bases, with 15 bases between the two germline ends. Germline CDR1 is SGHTA and CDR2 is FQGNSA. CDR3 residues: CASSLKQIPQQYF. The CDR3 coding sequence is TGTGCCAGCAGCTTAAAACAGATACCCCAACAGTACTTC.

This clone was picked up a small number of times. The rearrangement uses TRBV6-1 and TRBJ2-7; possible D gene TRBD2, 5 bases. Trimming stripped 2 bases from V and 3 bases from J, with 23 bases between. The V gene's germline CDR1 is MNHNS and CDR2 SASEGT. The CDR3 length is 18 residues. The CDR3 bases are TGTGCCAGCAGTGAATCCGCGCAGTATCAAACCCGGGACTACGAGCAGTACTTC. Its protein is CASSESAQYQTRDYEQYF.

This chain connects TRBV25-1 to TRBJ2-5; 7 bases are a match to TRBD1. The CDR3 runs to 13 residues. Per the germline V gene, CDR1 is MGHDK and CDR2 is SYGVNS. V gave up 0 bases and J gave up 7 bases; unmatched junction bases: 2. CDR3 amino acids: CASSEYSGGTQYF. The CDR3 DNA sequence: TGTGCCAGCAGTGAATATTCAGGGGGGACCCAGTACTTC.

In its sample, this clone was seen a few times. The CDR3 reads CASSATGQPGTEAFF. CDR3 in DNA: TGCGCCAGCAGCGCAACGGGACAGCCGGGAACTGAAGCTTTCTTT. The V gene is TRBV5-1, the J gene TRBJ1-1; 7 bases align to TRBD1. Germline V lookup: CDR1 SGHRS, CDR2 YFSETQ. Trimming took 4 bases from V and 5 from J; bases not matched to a gene: 11. The CDR3 sequence is 15 residues long.

The V gene is TRBV4-3, the J gene TRBJ1-6; D gene ambiguous. V was pared by 2 bases and J by 15 bases, with 14 bases between. The V gene's germline CDR1 is LGHNA and CDR2 YSLEER. The CDR3 is 13 residues long. In DNA form, the CDR3 reads TGCGCCAGCAGCCAACTTTCACAGAGCCTCCTCCACTTT. Translated: CASSQLSQSLLHF.

The genes are TRBV28 and TRBJ2-3, with a possible D match to TRBD2 (7 bases). Between the trimmed V and J ends, which lost 4 bases and 10 bases, there was a span of 21 bases. The CDR3 runs to 15 residues. Germline V gene sequence: CDR1 MDHEN, CDR2 SYDVKM. The DNA of the CDR3 is TGTGCCAGCAGTTCTGGGGGGGGCACTCAAGGAGCGCAGTATTTT. Its translation: CASSSGGGTQGAQYF.

This clone was observed a few times. The genes are TRBV5-4 and TRBJ1-4; tentative D call: TRBD1 (6 bases). The V end was cut by 8 bases, the J end by 3 bases, with 14 bases between. In germline, CDR1 is SGHNT, CDR2 YYREEE (reference sequence). This CDR3 has 14 residues. The CDR3 DNA reads as TGTGCCAGTAAAACTGACAGGTCTAATGAAAAACTGTTTTTT. Translated, it gives CASKTDRSNEKLFF.

This clone was recorded at least ten times. The chain employs TRBV27 and TRBJ1-2; perhaps TRBD1 as D (6 bases). The CDR3 has 15 residues. V gave up 5 bases and J gave up 4 bases, with 17 bases separating them. The germline gives CDR1 MNHEY, CDR2 SMNVEV (reference sequence). CDR3 nucleotides: TGTGCCAGCAGTCCCGCTCCGGACAGATTCTATGGCTACACCTTC. This translates into CASSPAPDRFYGYTF.

In this sample, this clone turned up a few times. V usage is TRBV5-1 and J usage is TRBJ2-1, with TRBD2 identical over 11 bases. Trimming cost V 0 bases and J 5 bases; bases outside gene matches: 4. The V gene's germline CDR1 is SGHRS and CDR2 YFSETQ. The CDR3 is 16 residues long. In DNA form, the CDR3 reads TGCGCCAGCAGCTTGGGGGGGACTAGCGGAGACAATGAGCAGTTCTTC. Translation gives CASSLGGTSGDNEQFF.

The chain combines TRBV19 with TRBJ1-5; D might be TRBD1 (5 bases). V shed 11 bases and J shed 2 bases, with 16 bases lying between them. The germline gives CDR1 LNHDA, CDR2 SQIVND (reference sequence). This CDR3 spans 14 amino acids. The CDR3 nucleotides are TGTGCCGGCCAGGGCGGGAGTGGCAATCAGCCCCAGCATTTT. The encoded protein is CAGQGGSGNQPQHF. Looking up the rest from reference TRBV19 and TRBJ1-5 gives the full variable domain: DGGITQSPKYLFRKEGQNVTLSCEQNLNHDAMYWYRQDPGQGLRLIYYSQIVNDFQKGDIAEGYSVSREKKESFPLTVTSAQKNPTAFYLCAGQGGSGNQPQHFGDGTRLSIL.

The V gene is TRBV9, the J gene TRBJ1-2; 8 bases align to TRBD1. The length of the CDR3 is 15 residues. Trimming removed 3 bases from V and 7 bases from J; junction bases left unmatched: 11. The germline V gene encodes CDR1 SGDLS and CDR2 YYNGEE. In DNA, the CDR3 is TGTGCCAGCAGCGCGATTTCAGGGGGCCGTGGTGGCTACACCTTC. Encoded protein: CASSAISGGRGGYTF.

This clone was detected only a few times. The CDR3 DNA reads TGTGCCAGCACTCGACCGGGACTAGGGCACAATGAGCAGTTCTTC. Translating it yields CASTRPGLGHNEQFF. This rearrangement joins TRBV27 to TRBJ2-1, with 8 bases matching TRBD2. V lost 7 bases to trimming and J lost 5 bases; unmatched junction nucleotides: 10. The CDR3 runs to 15 residues. The germline V gene encodes CDR1 MNHEY and CDR2 SMNVEV (reference sequence).

This clone came up a few times. The chain combines TRBV4-2 with TRBJ2-7; 10 positions agree with TRBD2. The CDR3 covers 17 residues. Germline CDR1 LGHNA, CDR2 YNFKEQ. V was clipped by 0 bases and J by 3 bases; unmatched bases: 8. CDR3 protein: CASSQDPERGGFYEQYF. CDR3 DNA: TGTGCCAGCAGCCAAGATCCAGAGCGGGGGGGCTTCTACGAGCAGTACTTC.

V gene TRBV7-6 combines with J gene TRBJ2-1; no reliable D call. CDR1 and CDR2 from the germline V gene are SGHVS and FNYEAQ. The CDR3 sequence is 13 residues long. Trimming took 1 base from V and 10 from J, leaving 11 bases between them. The CDR3 DNA follows: TGTGCCAGCAGCTTAGTTCGTGTGGCCGAGCAGTTCTTC. It specifies CASSLVRVAEQFF. The whole variable domain, filled in from reference TRBV7-6 and TRBJ2-1, reads GAGVSQSPRYKVTKRGQDVALRCDPISGHVSLYWYRQALGQGPEFLTYFNYEAQQDKSGLPNDRFSAERPEGSISTLTIQRTEQRDSAMYRCASSLVRVAEQFFGPGTRLTVL.

The chain is built from TRBV7-2 and TRBJ2-3; D perhaps matches TRBD2 (5 bases). This CDR3 contains 14 residues. V was shortened by 3 bases and J by 6 bases, with 13 bases between the two germline ends. The germline V gene has CDR1 SGHTA and CDR2 FQGNSA. The CDR3 sequence is CASSFQSSGDTQYF. DNA of the CDR3: TGTGCCAGCAGCTTTCAATCTTCGGGGGATACGCAGTATTTT.

This clone was counted many times. CDR3 amino acids: CASSQAGEVNQPQHF. DNA of the CDR3: TGTGCCAGCAGCCAAGCCGGGGAGGTGAATCAGCCCCAGCATTTT. This chain joins TRBV4-2 and TRBJ1-5; D remains ambiguous. Germline V gene data show CDR1 as LGHNA and CDR2 as YNFKEQ. The germline V and J ends were trimmed by 1 base and 4 bases, with 11 bases remaining between them. The length of the CDR3 is 15 residues.

This clone was counted only a few times. This chain links TRBV12-5 with TRBJ2-3; 7 bases map to TRBD1. With V trimmed by 6 bases and J by 4 bases, 7 bases remained unmatched. The germline V gene has CDR1 LGHNT and CDR2 FRNRAP. There are 14 residues in the CDR3. CDR3 region: CASGGTVRADTQYF. CDR3 nucleotide sequence: TGTGCTAGTGGCGGGACAGTTAGAGCAGATACGCAGTATTTT.

This clone was detected a few times. The rearrangement joins TRBV9 to TRBJ2-3; TRBD2 aligns across 13 bases. This CDR3 comprises 17 residues. Germline CDR1 SGDLS, CDR2 YYNGEE. Germline trimming cut 2 bases from V and 1 base from J; bases unmatched to any gene: 4. The CDR3 region has the DNA TGTGCCAGCAGCGTGAGAACTAGCGGGGGGGGCACAGATACGCAGTATTTT. Translating it yields CASSVRTSGGGTDTQYF.

This clone was observed a handful of times. V is TRBV29-1 and J is TRBJ1-4; a weak D match, TRBD1 (5 bases). Germline loops: CDR1 SQVTM, CDR2 ANQGSEA. V was trimmed by 5 bases and J by 6 bases, leaving 10 bases between them. This CDR3 has 12 amino acids. The CDR3 here is CSVPAGDEKLFF. The DNA for the CDR3 is TGCAGCGTTCCAGCGGGGGATGAAAAACTGTTTTTT.

The chain combines TRBV27 with TRBJ1-2, with 8 bases identical to TRBD1. The CDR3 has 13 residues. Germline CDR1 MNHEY, CDR2 SMNVEV (reference sequence). After removal of 8 bases from V and 8 bases from J, the junction contained 10 bases not matched to a gene. CDR3 amino acids: CASRAYRGEGYTF. The CDR3 DNA sequence: TGTGCCAGCCGAGCGTACAGGGGGGAAGGCTACACCTTC.